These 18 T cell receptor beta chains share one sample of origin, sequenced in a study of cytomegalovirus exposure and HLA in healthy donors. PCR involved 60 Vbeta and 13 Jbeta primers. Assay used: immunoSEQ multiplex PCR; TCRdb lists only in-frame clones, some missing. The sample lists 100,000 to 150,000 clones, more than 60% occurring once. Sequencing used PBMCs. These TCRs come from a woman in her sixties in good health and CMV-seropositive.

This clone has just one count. The chain's CDR3 is CATSRTVSTNEKLFF. The DNA of the CDR3 is TGTGCCACCAGCAGAACTGTTTCAACTAATGAAAAACTGTTTTTT. This chain uses TRBV15 with TRBJ1-4; unclear D gene. The V end was cut by 2 bases, the J end by 0 bases, with 7 bases between. Germline V gives CDR1 LNHNV, CDR2 YYDKDF (reference sequence). CDR3 length: 15 amino acids.

The CDR3 spells CASSPTSNSPLHF. The CDR3 DNA reads TGTGCCAGCAGCCCGACAAGCAATTCACCCCTCCACTTT. The chain uses TRBV7-9 and TRBJ1-6; D ambiguous. Between the trimmed V and J ends, which lost 5 bases and 7 bases, there was a span of 9 bases. CDR3 length: 13 residues. Germline values: CDR1 SEHNR, CDR2 FQNEAQ (reference sequence).

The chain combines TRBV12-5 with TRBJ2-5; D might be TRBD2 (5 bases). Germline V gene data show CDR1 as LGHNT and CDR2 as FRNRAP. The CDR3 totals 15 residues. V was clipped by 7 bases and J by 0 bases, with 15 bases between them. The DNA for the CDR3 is TGTGCTAGTGCCCAAGGACTGGCGTACCAAGAGACCCAGTACTTC. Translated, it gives CASAQGLAYQETQYF.

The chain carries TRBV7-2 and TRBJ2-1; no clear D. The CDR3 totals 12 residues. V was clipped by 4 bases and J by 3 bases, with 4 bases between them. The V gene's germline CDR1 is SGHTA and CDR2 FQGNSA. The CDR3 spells CASSSRYNEQFF. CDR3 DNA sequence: TGTGCCAGCAGCTCCCGCTACAATGAGCAGTTCTTC.

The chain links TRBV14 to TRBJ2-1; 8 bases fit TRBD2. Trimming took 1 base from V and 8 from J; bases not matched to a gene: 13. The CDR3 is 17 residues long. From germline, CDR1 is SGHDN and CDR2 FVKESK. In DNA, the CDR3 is TGTGCCAGCAGCCAAGGTCTCGGTAGCGGGGATGTGTATGAGCAGTTCTTC. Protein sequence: CASSQGLGSGDVYEQFF.

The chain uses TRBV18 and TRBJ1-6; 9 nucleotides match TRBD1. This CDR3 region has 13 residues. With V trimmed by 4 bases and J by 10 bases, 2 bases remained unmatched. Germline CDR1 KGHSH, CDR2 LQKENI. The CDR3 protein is CASSLDRGSPLHF. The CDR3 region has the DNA TGTGCCAGCTCACTGGACAGGGGCTCACCCCTCCACTTT. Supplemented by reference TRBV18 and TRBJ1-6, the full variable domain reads NAGVMQNPRHLVRRRGQEARLRCSPMKGHSHVYWYRQLPEEGLKFMVYLQKENIIDESGMPKERFSAEFPKEGPSILRIQQVVRGDSAAYFCASSLDRGSPLHFGNGTRLTVT.

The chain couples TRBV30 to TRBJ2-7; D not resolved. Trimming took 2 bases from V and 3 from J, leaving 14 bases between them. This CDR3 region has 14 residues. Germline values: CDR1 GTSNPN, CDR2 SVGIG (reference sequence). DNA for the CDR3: TGTGCCTGGAGTATCGCCAGCAGACTCTACGAGCAGTACTTC. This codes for CAWSIASRLYEQYF.

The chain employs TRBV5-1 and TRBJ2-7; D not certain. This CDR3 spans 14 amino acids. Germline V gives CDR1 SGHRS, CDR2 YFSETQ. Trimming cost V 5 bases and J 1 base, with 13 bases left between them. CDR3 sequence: CASRPSTDSYEQYF. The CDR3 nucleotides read TGCGCCAGCAGACCCTCCACAGATTCCTACGAGCAGTACTTC.

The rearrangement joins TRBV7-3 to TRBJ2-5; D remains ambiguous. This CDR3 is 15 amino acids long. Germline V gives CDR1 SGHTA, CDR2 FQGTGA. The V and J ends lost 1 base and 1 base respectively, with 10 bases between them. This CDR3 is CASSLSSFPQETQYF. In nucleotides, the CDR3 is TGTGCCAGCAGCTTAAGTTCATTCCCCCAAGAGACCCAGTACTTC. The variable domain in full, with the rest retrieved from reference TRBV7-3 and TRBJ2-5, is GAGVSQTPSNKVTEKGKYVELRCDPISGHTALYWYRQSLGQGPEFLIYFQGTGAADDSGLPNDRFFAVRPEGSVSTLKIQRTERGDSAVYLCASSLSSFPQETQYFGPGTRLLVL.

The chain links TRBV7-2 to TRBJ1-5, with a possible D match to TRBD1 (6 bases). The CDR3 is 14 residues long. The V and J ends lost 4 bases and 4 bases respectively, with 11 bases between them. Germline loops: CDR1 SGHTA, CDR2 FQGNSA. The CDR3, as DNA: TGTGCCAGCAGCTCCAACACAGGGAATCAGCCCCAGCATTTT. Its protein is CASSSNTGNQPQHF.

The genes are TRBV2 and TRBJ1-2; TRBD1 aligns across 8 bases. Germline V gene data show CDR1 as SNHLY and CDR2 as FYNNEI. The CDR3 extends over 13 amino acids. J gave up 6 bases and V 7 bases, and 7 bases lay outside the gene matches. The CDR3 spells CASKNQGANGYTF. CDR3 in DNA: TGTGCCAGCAAAAACCAGGGGGCGAATGGCTACACCTTC.

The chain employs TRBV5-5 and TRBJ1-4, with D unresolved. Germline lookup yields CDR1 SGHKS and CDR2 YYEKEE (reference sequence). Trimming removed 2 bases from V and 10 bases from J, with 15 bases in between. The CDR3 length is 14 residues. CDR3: CASSFEGMIGKLFF. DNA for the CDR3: TGTGCCAGCAGCTTCGAGGGAATGATAGGAAAACTGTTTTTT.

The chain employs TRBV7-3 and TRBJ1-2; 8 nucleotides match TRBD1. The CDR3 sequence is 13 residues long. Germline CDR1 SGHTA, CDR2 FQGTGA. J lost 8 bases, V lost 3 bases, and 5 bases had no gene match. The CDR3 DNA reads TGTGCCAGCAGCTTCATGGACAGGGAGGGCTACACCTTC. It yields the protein CASSFMDREGYTF. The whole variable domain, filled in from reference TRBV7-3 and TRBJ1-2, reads GAGVSQTPSNKVTEKGKYVELRCDPISGHTALYWYRQSLGQGPEFLIYFQGTGAADDSGLPNDRFFAVRPEGSVSTLKIQRTERGDSAVYLCASSFMDREGYTFGSGTRLTVV.

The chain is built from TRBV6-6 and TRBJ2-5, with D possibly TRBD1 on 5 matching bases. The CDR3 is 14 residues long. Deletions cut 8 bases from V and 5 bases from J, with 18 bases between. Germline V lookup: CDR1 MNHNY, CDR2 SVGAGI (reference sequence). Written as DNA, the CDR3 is TGTGCCAGCCGCTGGAACAGGAATCAGGAGACCCAGTACTTC. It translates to CASRWNRNQETQYF.

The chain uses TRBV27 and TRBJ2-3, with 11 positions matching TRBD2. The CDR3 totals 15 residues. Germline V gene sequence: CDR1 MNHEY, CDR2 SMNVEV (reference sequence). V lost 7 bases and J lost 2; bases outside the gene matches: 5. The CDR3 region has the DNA TGTGCCAGCACCAGGACTAGCGGGCTCACAGATACGCAGTATTTT. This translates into CASTRTSGLTDTQYF.

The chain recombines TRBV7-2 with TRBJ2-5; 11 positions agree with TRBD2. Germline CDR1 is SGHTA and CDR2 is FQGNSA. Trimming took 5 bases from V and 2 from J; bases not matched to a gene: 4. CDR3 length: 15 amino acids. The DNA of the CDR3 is TGTGCCAGCAGCCTGACTAGCGGGGAACAAGAGACCCAGTACTTC. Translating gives CASSLTSGEQETQYF.

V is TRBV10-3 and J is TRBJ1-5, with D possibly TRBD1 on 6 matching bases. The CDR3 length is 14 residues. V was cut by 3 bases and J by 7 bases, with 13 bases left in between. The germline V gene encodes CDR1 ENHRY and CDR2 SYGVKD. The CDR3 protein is CAISEWGGVQPQHF. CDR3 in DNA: TGTGCCATCAGTGAATGGGGGGGCGTCCAGCCCCAGCATTTT.

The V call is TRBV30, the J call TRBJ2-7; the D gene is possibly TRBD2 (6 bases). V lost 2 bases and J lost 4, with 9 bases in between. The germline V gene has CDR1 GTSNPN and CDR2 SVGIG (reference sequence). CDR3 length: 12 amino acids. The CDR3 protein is CAWSNGGYEQYF. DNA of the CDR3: TGTGCCTGGAGTAATGGGGGGTACGAGCAGTACTTC.